The clone carrying this TCR beta chain has only one observation. The antigen remains undetermined. This CDR3 spans 15 amino acids. The trim removed 5 bases at V and 4 bases at J, leaving 4 bases unmatched. The germline CDR1 and CDR2 sequences are SGHDT and YYEEEE. These data originate in a study of STAT5B mutations in CD4+ large granular lymphocyte leukemia. Study-wide results and caveats: 8/27 top patient clones versus 2/35 control clones were TRBV06-family. Without putative leukemic clones, patient CD4-sorted repertoires remained more clonal than healthy CD4+ repertoires.

Measured with immunoSEQ multiplex PCR; TCRdb has only the in-frame clones, and not every one. The sample yields some 40,000 clones, about 82% seen once. The V gene is TRBV5-6, the J gene TRBJ2-3; the match to TRBD2 covers 13 bases. This receptor was obtained from a human donor in good health. Material: CD4+ T cells from blood buffy coats. CDR3 region: CASSLLAGGPDTQYF. CDR3 nucleotides: TGTGCCAGCAGTCTACTAGCGGGAGGGCCAGATACGCAGTATTTT.